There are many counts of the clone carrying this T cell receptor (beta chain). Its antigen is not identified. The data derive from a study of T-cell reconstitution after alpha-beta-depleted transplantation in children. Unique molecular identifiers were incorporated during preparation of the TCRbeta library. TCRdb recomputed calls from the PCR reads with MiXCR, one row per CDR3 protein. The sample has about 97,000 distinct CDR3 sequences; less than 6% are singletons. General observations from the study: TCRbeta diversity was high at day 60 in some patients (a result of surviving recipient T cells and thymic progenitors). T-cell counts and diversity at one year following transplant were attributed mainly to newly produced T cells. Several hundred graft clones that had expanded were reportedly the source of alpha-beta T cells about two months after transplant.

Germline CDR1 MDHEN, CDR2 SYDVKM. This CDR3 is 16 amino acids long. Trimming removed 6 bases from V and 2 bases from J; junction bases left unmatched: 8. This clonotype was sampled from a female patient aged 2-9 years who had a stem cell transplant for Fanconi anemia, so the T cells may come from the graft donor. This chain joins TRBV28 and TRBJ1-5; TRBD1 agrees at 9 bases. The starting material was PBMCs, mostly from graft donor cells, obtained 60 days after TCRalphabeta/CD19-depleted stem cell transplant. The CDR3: CASSLGWTGGNQPQHF. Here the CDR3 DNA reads TGTGCCAGCAGCCTCGGGTGGACAGGGGGCAATCAGCCCCAGCATTTT.